A single sample gave rise to the 32 T cell receptor beta chains below, sequenced in a study of T cells in Graves' hyperthyroidism and ophthalmopathy. TCR beta CDR3 regions were amplified from RNA transcripts. The HTBI primer set was used in a first-round RT-PCR of the TCR CDR3. Using its own MiXCR run on the multiplex PCR reads, TCRdb lists one record per CDR3 protein. The sample records 500,000 to 800,000 distinct CDR3 sequences, approximately 42% being singletons. Input material: peripheral blood or thyroid tissue (not recorded which). These receptors all come from an adult man with Graves' disease, either hyperthyroidism or ophthalmopathy (not recorded which).

CDR3 in DNA: TGTGCCAGCAGCCCACAGGGTACGAATTCACCCCTCCACTTT. Amino acid sequence: CASSPQGTNSPLHF. The chain combines TRBV7-8 with TRBJ1-6; D is possibly TRBD1 (6 bases). The CDR3 is 14 residues long. Germline CDR1 is SGHVS and CDR2 is FQNEAQ. V lost 5 bases, J lost 7 bases, and 12 bases lay in between.

Many counts were recorded for this clonotype. CDR3: CASVRDRGNQPQHF. DNA for the CDR3: TGTGCCAGCGTCCGGGACAGGGGCAATCAGCCCCAGCATTTT. The V call is TRBV2, the J call TRBJ1-5, with 9 bases fitting TRBD1. With 8 bases clipped from V and 2 bases from J, the junction kept 4 bases outside the gene matches. The CDR3 covers 14 residues. Germline V gene sequence: CDR1 SNHLY, CDR2 FYNNEI.

The CDR3 region is CASRAGTGQLFF. Here the CDR3 DNA reads TGTGCCAGCAGGGCCGGGACAGGTCAACTGTTTTTT. The chain carries TRBV12-3 or TRBV12-4 and TRBJ1-4; the match to TRBD1 covers 8 bases. CDR3 length: 12 residues. J was trimmed by 12 bases and V by 6 bases; bases with no gene match: 6.

The chain combines TRBV20-1 with TRBJ2-7; D remains ambiguous. Germline V gene sequence: CDR1 DFQATT, CDR2 SNEGSKA (reference sequence). V shed 2 bases and J shed 0 bases, with 8 bases lying between them. This CDR3 spans 13 amino acids. CDR3 protein: CSARTVFSYEQYF. For the CDR3, the DNA is TGCAGTGCTAGAACGGTCTTCTCCTACGAGCAGTACTTC.

CDR3 residues: CASSRGISNYGYTF. The CDR3 DNA reads as TGTGCCAGCAGTAGAGGTATATCCAACTATGGCTACACCTTC. This chain links TRBV2 with TRBJ1-2; D is ambiguous. V lost 5 bases, J lost 2 bases, and 12 bases lay in between. This CDR3 comprises 14 residues. The V gene's germline CDR1 is SNHLY and CDR2 FYNNEI.

This clonotype was counted many times. The V gene is TRBV7-9, the J gene TRBJ2-7; no clear D gene. The CDR3 is 13 residues long. Trimming cost V 1 base and J 2 bases, with 6 bases left between them. Per germline, CDR1 SEHNR and CDR2 FQNEAQ (reference sequence). CDR3 region: CASSLDPTYEQYF. CDR3 bases: TGTGCCAGCAGCTTAGACCCAACCTACGAGCAGTACTTC. Variable domain in full (rest from reference TRBV7-9 and TRBJ2-7): DTGVSQNPRHKITKRGQNVTFRCDPISEHNRLYWYRQTLGQGPEFLTYFQNEAQLEKSRLLSDRFSAERPKGSFSTLEIQRTEQGDSAMYLCASSLDPTYEQYFGPGTRLTVT.

This clonotype was recorded once. The chain uses TRBV2 and TRBJ1-2, with no clear D. V shed 1 base and J shed 3 bases, with 6 bases lying between them. The CDR3 contains 13 residues. CDR1 and CDR2 (germline): SNHLY, FYNNEI. This CDR3 reads CASSEVRDYGYTF. CDR3 nucleotide sequence: TGTGCCAGCAGTGAAGTTCGGGACTATGGCTACACCTTC.

This clonotype came up many times. The chain links TRBV7-2 to TRBJ1-6; D might be TRBD1 (5 bases). CDR1 SGHTA and CDR2 FQGNSA come from the germline V gene. The CDR3 runs to 14 residues. V lost 4 bases, J lost 9 bases, and 13 bases lay in between. The CDR3 nucleotides are TGTGCCAGCAGCTCCCCGGGGCTTTCTTCACCCCTCCACTTT. This encodes CASSSPGLSSPLHF.

This clonotype was counted at least ten times. V usage is TRBV29-1 and J usage is TRBJ2-5, with 7 bases matching TRBD2. CDR3 size: 14 residues. V shed 4 bases and J 2 bases; nucleotides not matched to a gene: 7. Germline V lookup: CDR1 SQVTM, CDR2 ANQGSEA. The CDR3 reads CSVGMPGGQETQYF. CDR3 DNA sequence: TGCAGCGTTGGGATGCCGGGGGGTCAAGAGACCCAGTACTTC.

J is TRBJ2-5 and V is TRBV29-1, with D perhaps matching TRBD2 (5 bases). Per germline, CDR1 SQVTM and CDR2 ANQGSEA. The ends were cut back, 5 bases at V and 5 bases at J, with 18 bases in the middle. This CDR3 has 14 amino acids. The CDR3 region has the DNA TGCAGCGTTTTGGAAGGAGGCACCGGGGAGACCCAGTACTTC. Translation: CSVLEGGTGETQYF.

The sample holds many counts of this clonotype. The chain joins TRBV7-2 to TRBJ1-2; D remains ambiguous. The ends were cut back, 4 bases at V and 8 bases at J, with 14 bases in the middle. The CDR3 totals 13 residues. From germline, CDR1 is SGHTA and CDR2 FQGNSA. CDR3 loop: CASSWVREQGYTF. The CDR3 region has the DNA TGTGCCAGCAGCTGGGTGAGGGAGCAAGGCTACACCTTC. Looking up the rest from reference TRBV7-2 and TRBJ1-2 gives the full variable domain: GAGVSQSPSNKVTEKGKDVELRCDPISGHTALYWYRQSLGQGLEFLIYFQGNSAPDKSGLPSDRFSAERTGGSVSTLTIQRTQQEDSAVYLCASSWVREQGYTFGSGTRLTVV.

The CDR3 sequence: CASSLYPSSGNTIYF. In DNA form, the CDR3 reads TGTGCCAGCAGCTTATATCCGAGCTCTGGAAACACCATATATTTT. The rearrangement uses TRBV7-9 and TRBJ1-3; D gene unclear. Germline V gene sequence: CDR1 SEHNR, CDR2 FQNEAQ (reference sequence). CDR3 size: 15 residues. The V gene lost 2 bases and the J gene lost 0 bases, with 8 bases spanning the gap.

The sample holds a few counts of this clonotype. The chain employs TRBV6-5 and TRBJ1-1, with D maybe TRBD1 (5 bases). The length of the CDR3 is 14 residues. Germline lookup yields CDR1 MNHEY and CDR2 SVGAGI. Trimming shortened V by 5 bases and J by 4 bases, and 14 bases separated the two germline ends. The CDR3 DNA reads as TGTGCCAGCAGTGTGGTGCAGGGAGCCACTGAAGCTTTCTTT. The encoded protein is CASSVVQGATEAFF.

This clonotype showed up just a few times. This sequence joins TRBV20-1 and TRBJ2-5, with 9 nucleotides matching TRBD2. V dropped 4 bases and J dropped 1; count of bases not matched to a gene: 7. The CDR3 is made up of 15 amino acids. CDR1 is DFQATT, CDR2 SNEGSKA, per germline (reference sequence). Written as DNA, the CDR3 is TGCAGTGCTATGATACGCGGGAGGGTCCAAGAGACCCAGTACTTC. This codes for CSAMIRGRVQETQYF.

The chain uses TRBV7-8 and TRBJ1-4, with D hard to call. In germline, CDR1 is SGHVS, CDR2 FQNEAQ. The CDR3 covers 16 residues. Trimming removed 3 bases from V and 0 bases from J, with 11 bases in between. The CDR3 region is CASSLRTDATNEKLFF. CDR3 DNA: TGTGCCAGCAGCTTGAGAACGGACGCAACTAATGAAAAACTGTTTTTT.

This chain uses TRBV12-3 or TRBV12-4 with TRBJ1-2; D is perhaps TRBD1 (5 bases). CDR3 length equals 15 residues. V lost 5 bases and J 1 base, leaving 14 bases between the germline ends. Here the CDR3 reads CASSLGHVVNYGYTF. The CDR3 DNA sequence: TGTGCCAGCAGTCTCGGACACGTCGTTAACTATGGCTACACCTTC.

This clonotype came up a few times. This chain uses TRBV20-1 with TRBJ1-5, with D maybe TRBD1 (5 bases). This CDR3 comprises 12 residues. Germline V gene lookup returns CDR1 DFQATT and CDR2 SNEGSKA (reference sequence). Trimming removed 8 bases from V and 4 bases from J, with 12 bases in between. The CDR3 coding sequence is TGCAGTTCTCAACGGGGGAATCAGCCCCAGCATTTT. Its translation: CSSQRGNQPQHF.

The CDR3 spells CASRPRQGDYEQYF. The DNA of the CDR3 is TGTGCCAGCAGGCCCCGACAGGGGGACTACGAGCAGTACTTC. This rearrangement joins TRBV25-1 to TRBJ2-7; the match to TRBD1 covers 9 bases. The CDR3 runs 14 residues. CDR1 is MGHDK, CDR2 SYGVNS, per germline. Losses at the gene ends were 6 bases for V and 3 bases for J; bases not matched to a gene: 6.

This clonotype was observed many times. The chain employs TRBV9 and TRBJ1-2; no firm D call. CDR1 SGDLS and CDR2 YYNGEE come from the germline V gene. This CDR3 region has 14 residues. The V end was cut by 0 bases, the J end by 5 bases, with 11 bases between. This CDR3 is CASSVGSDVYGYTF. The DNA for the CDR3 is TGTGCCAGCAGCGTAGGGTCTGATGTATATGGCTACACCTTC.

This clonotype was seen a few times. The rearrangement links TRBV3-1 to TRBJ2-2; no clear D gene. Germline CDR1 and CDR2: LGHDT and YNNKEL (reference sequence). This CDR3 has 12 amino acids. V was pared by 3 bases and J by 8 bases, with 7 bases between. This CDR3 reads CASSHTAGELFF. The CDR3 DNA reads TGTGCCAGCAGCCATACCGCTGGGGAGCTGTTTTTT.

The chain couples TRBV20-1 to TRBJ2-7; 10 bases map to TRBD1. The CDR3 totals 14 residues. Germline V CDR1 and CDR2: DFQATT, SNEGSKA (reference sequence). V shed 5 bases, J shed 2 bases, and the junction held 6 bases outside the gene matches. The CDR3 sequence: CSAALGQGAYEQYF. CDR3 sequence (DNA): TGCAGTGCTGCTCTTGGACAGGGGGCCTACGAGCAGTACTTC.

This clonotype was counted at least ten times. The chain is built from TRBV5-1 and TRBJ1-2, with D perhaps matching TRBD1 (5 bases). CDR1 and CDR2 (germline): SGHRS, YFSETQ. The CDR3 is 14 residues long. Trimming stripped 3 bases from V and 6 bases from J, with 15 bases between. The CDR3 protein is CASSYGGKFDGYTF. The CDR3, as DNA: TGCGCCAGCAGCTACGGGGGGAAGTTCGATGGCTACACCTTC.

This clonotype was recorded many times. DNA for the CDR3: TGTGCCACCAGCAGAGCTCCACCCGCCGCGTATACAGGGATCTATGAAAAACTGTTTTTT. This codes for CATSRAPPAAYTGIYEKLFF. The rearrangement links TRBV15 to TRBJ1-4, with D maybe TRBD1 (6 bases). Germline assignment: CDR1 LNHNV and CDR2 YYDKDF (reference sequence). This CDR3 region has 20 residues. Trimming left V 1 base short and J 6 bases short, with 27 bases between.

In DNA form, the CDR3 reads TGCGCCAGCAGCCAAGATTTTGGCAGTGTCGGCAATCAGCCCCAGCATTTT. It encodes CASSQDFGSVGNQPQHF. V usage is TRBV4-1 and J usage is TRBJ1-5; D remains ambiguous. Looked up from germline, CDR1 is MGHRA and CDR2 is YSYEKL. Trimming took 0 bases from V and 2 from J, leaving 14 bases between them. The CDR3 is made up of 17 amino acids.

This clonotype was recorded at least ten times. The chain is built from TRBV29-1 and TRBJ2-7; TRBD1 or TRBD2 may be the D gene (5 bases each). Germline CDR1 SQVTM, CDR2 ANQGSEA. This CDR3 is built from 13 residues. V dropped 2 bases and J dropped 3 bases, with 11 bases sitting between them. The CDR3 sequence is CSVEYGAGYEQYF. CDR3 DNA: TGCAGCGTTGAATATGGGGCGGGCTACGAGCAGTACTTC.

There are many counts of this clonotype. The chain is built from TRBV7-9 and TRBJ2-5, with D unresolved. This CDR3 region has 14 residues. The V and J ends lost 4 bases and 0 bases respectively, with 9 bases between them. Germline V lookup: CDR1 SEHNR, CDR2 FQNEAQ (reference sequence). The CDR3 nucleotides are TGTGCCAGCAGCTCGACCGAGTACCAAGAGACCCAGTACTTC. Its translation: CASSSTEYQETQYF.

The CDR3 reads CSATPLPQSGQGETQYF. The DNA for the CDR3 is TGCAGTGCTACCCCTCTCCCGCAGTCGGGACAGGGAGAGACCCAGTACTTC. The V and J genes are TRBV20-1 and TRBJ2-5, with TRBD1 matching 9 bases. V lost 4 bases to trimming and J lost 4 bases; unmatched junction nucleotides: 16. The germline CDR1 and CDR2 sequences are DFQATT and SNEGSKA (reference sequence). There are 17 residues in the CDR3.

This clonotype came up once. The chain recombines TRBV15 with TRBJ2-7; 8 bases line up with TRBD1. The CDR3 is 16 residues long. V lost 2 bases, J lost 1 base, and 7 bases stayed unmatched. In germline, CDR1 is LNHNV, CDR2 YYDKDF (reference sequence). The CDR3 sequence: CATSRRDRTSSYEQYF. CDR3 nucleotides: TGTGCCACCAGCAGACGGGACAGGACCTCGTCCTACGAGCAGTACTTC.

This clonotype was counted only a few times. J is TRBJ2-5 and V is TRBV7-8, with 13 bases fitting TRBD2. Germline assignment: CDR1 SGHVS and CDR2 FQNEAQ. The V gene end was trimmed by 1 base and the J gene end by 5 bases; junction bases not matched to a gene: 7. The CDR3 totals 17 residues. The CDR3 DNA is TGTGCCAGCAGCTTAGGGACTAGCGGGAGACGGGACGAGACCCAGTACTTC. Translating it yields CASSLGTSGRRDETQYF.

This chain connects TRBV2 to TRBJ1-1; 9 bases fit TRBD1. CDR3 length equals 15 residues. V trimming: 7 bases; J trimming: 3 bases; junction bases outside the gene matches: 9. Germline V gene sequence: CDR1 SNHLY, CDR2 FYNNEI. CDR3 region: CASTDRGSTDTEAFF. The CDR3 DNA is TGTGCCAGCACCGACAGGGGGAGTACGGACACTGAAGCTTTCTTT.

The CDR3 nucleotides are TGTGCCAGTAGTAACGGACAGGGTGTGGCCTATGGCTACACCTTC. Amino acid sequence: CASSNGQGVAYGYTF. The rearrangement links TRBV19 to TRBJ1-2, with 8 bases identical to TRBD1. The CDR3 is 15 amino acids. Germline loops: CDR1 LNHDA, CDR2 SQIVND (reference sequence). The junction had 8 bases not matched to a gene; V was cut back by 4 bases and J by 4 bases. The full variable domain, its missing parts supplied by reference TRBV19 and TRBJ1-2, is DGGITQSPKYLFRKEGQNVTLSCEQNLNHDAMYWYRQDPGQGLRLIYYSQIVNDFQKGDIAEGYSVSREKKESFPLTVTSAQKNPTAFYLCASSNGQGVAYGYTFGSGTRLTVV.

V and J are TRBV19 and TRBJ2-2, with TRBD1 matching 7 bases. The CDR3 consists of 15 residues. Germline values: CDR1 LNHDA, CDR2 SQIVND (reference sequence). V shed 4 bases, J shed 3 bases, and the junction held 5 bases outside the gene matches. The CDR3 sequence: CASSSPRGYTGELFF. CDR3 nucleotides: TGTGCCAGTAGTAGCCCCAGGGGGTACACCGGGGAGCTGTTTTTT.